What follows are 8 T cell receptor beta chains derived from one specimen sequenced in a study of shared clonotypes between healthy human individuals. Some clones are missing from TCRdb's copy, which holds only in-frame ones; the method was immunoSEQ multiplex PCR. The sample consists of about 230,000 clones, 65% of them appearing once. The sequenced sample consisted of memory CD4+ T cells sorted from blood. Subset defined: CD45RA-negative fraction. Receptor source: a man in his thirties or forties in good health.

The genes are TRBV14 and TRBJ2-3, with TRBD1 identical over 10 bases. Unmatched junction bases numbered 3, after V lost 4 bases and J lost 2 bases. The CDR3 sequence is 15 residues long. The V gene's germline CDR1 is SGHDN and CDR2 FVKESK. The CDR3 region is CASSLGQGFTDTQYF. Here the CDR3 DNA reads TGTGCCAGCAGCCTGGGACAGGGGTTCACAGATACGCAGTATTTT.

This chain connects TRBV5-1 to TRBJ2-1, with a tentative D call TRBD1 (7 bases). CDR1 is SGHRS and CDR2 is YFSETQ in the germline V gene. The V end lost 3 bases, the J end lost 10 bases, and 17 bases lay between the germline ends. The CDR3 is made up of 14 amino acids. The CDR3 region is CASSSRGDGEEQFF. The CDR3 coding sequence is TGCGCCAGCAGCTCCAGGGGGGACGGGGAGGAGCAGTTCTTC.

Note on this clone: The junction departs from germline at one end; a sequencing error may be responsible. This chain connects TRBV2 to TRBJ2-7; D is undetermined. The CDR3 spans 13 residues. Germline CDR1 reads SNHLY; CDR2 reads FYNNEI. CDR3 nucleotide sequence: TGTGCCAGCAGTGAATTTTTAACCGTCCTGATTAGCTTC. This encodes CASSEFLTVLISF.

This clone was found many times. Other DNA variants within this sample encode the same CDR3. The V and J genes are TRBV2 and TRBJ2-3, with 8 bases fitting TRBD1. The length of the CDR3 is 12 residues. The V gene's germline CDR1 is SNHLY and CDR2 FYNNEI. The J segment lost 6 bases and the V segment lost 6 bases, leaving 2 bases of the junction unmatched. CDR3 sequence: CASRQGADTQYF. CDR3 DNA sequence: TGTGCCAGCAGGCAGGGGGCGGATACGCAGTATTTT.

The V call is TRBV15, the J call TRBJ1-1, with unresolved D. The CDR3 sequence is 14 residues long. The V end lost 9 bases, the J end lost 1 base, and 15 bases lay between the germline ends. Germline CDR1 and CDR2: LNHNV and YYDKDF (reference sequence). CDR3 region: CATTLKRTNTEAFF. The CDR3 nucleotides read TGTGCCACAACCCTAAAGAGGACGAACACTGAAGCTTTCTTT.

The chain carries TRBV28 and TRBJ1-5; 10 bases are a match to TRBD1. The CDR3 length is 16 residues. V shed 4 bases and J 2 bases; nucleotides not matched to a gene: 5. Germline V lookup: CDR1 MDHEN, CDR2 SYDVKM. As DNA, the CDR3 is TGTGCCAGCAGTTCCTCCGGGACAGGGGGCAATCAGCCCCAGCATTTT. As protein: CASSSSGTGGNQPQHF.

This chain joins TRBV5-6 and TRBJ1-4, with 7 bases matching TRBD1. Germline V lookup: CDR1 SGHDT, CDR2 YYEEEE. V lost 3 bases, J lost 7 bases, and 6 bases stayed unmatched. The CDR3 spans 14 residues. The CDR3: CASSSTGPVEKLFF. Written as DNA, the CDR3 is TGTGCCAGCAGCTCGACAGGGCCTGTTGAAAAACTGTTTTTT.

The J gene is TRBJ2-7, the V gene TRBV18, with 8 bases matching TRBD1. The CDR3 contains 16 residues. The junction had 10 bases not matched to a gene; V was cut back by 3 bases and J by 3 bases. The germline CDR1 and CDR2 sequences are KGHSH and LQKENI. The CDR3 reads CASSPLPGQELYEQYF. The DNA for the CDR3 is TGTGCCAGCTCACCCCTACCGGGACAGGAACTCTACGAGCAGTACTTC.